The rows below give T cell receptor beta chains drawn from one sample of a study of blood T cell repertoires in COVID-19. Sequencing used immunoSEQ multiplex PCR; TCRdb keeps in-frame clones, though not all of them. Of a few hundred thousand clones listed, 80% to 90% are singletons. The specimen was PBMCs or T cells enriched from blood (not recorded which). The receptors were gathered from a man aged 25-40 years who had recovered from COVID-19. Both conserved end residues are part of each CDR3. The order of the fields is D gene, clone size, J gene, V gene, CDR3 DNA, CDR3 protein. The D gene is left open where the match is weak. Clone size is shown for a subset of rows, as once, few, many or a class of expanded clone.

TRBD1 | . | TRBJ2-2 | TRBV9 | TGTGCCAGCAGCTTCGAGAGGGGGCTTGGGACCGGGGAGCTGTTTTTT | CASSFERGLGTGELFF
. | once | TRBJ2-7 | TRBV27 | TGTGCCAGCAGTTTATCGATATCTGCAGCCTACGAGCAGTACTTC | CASSLSISAAYEQYF
TRBD1 | . | TRBJ1-4 | TRBV7-9 | TGTGCCAGCAGCCCTAACGGACAGGCCATCGAAAAACTGTTTTTT | CASSPNGQAIEKLFF
. | . | TRBJ1-2 | TRBV27 | TGTGCCAGCAGTTCGGGGTTCGGTGGCTACACCTTC | CASSSGFGGYTF
. | . | TRBJ2-5 | TRBV13 | TGTGCCAGCAGCTTAGGGGGTCATTCAGGAGAGACCCAGTACTTC | CASSLGGHSGETQYF
TRBD2 | . | TRBJ2-3 | TRBV5-6 | TGTGCCAGCAGCACTGCTTCTCTAGCGGGAGAGGCAGATACGCAGTATTTT | CASSTASLAGEADTQYF
. | . | TRBJ2-2 | TRBV10-2 | TGCGCCAGCAGTGAGTCCCGACTCTCCGGGGAGCTGTTTTTT | CASSESRLSGELFF
TRBD1 | . | TRBJ2-2 | TRBV27 | TGTGCCAGCAGCGACGACAGGGGGCTAAACACCGGGGAGCTGTTTTTT | CASSDDRGLNTGELFF
TRBD2 | . | TRBJ2-7 | TRBV19 | TGTGCCAGTTCAGCGGGAAGGAGATACGAGCAGTACTTC | CASSAGRRYEQYF
TRBD1 | . | TRBJ1-5 | TRBV2 | TGTGCCAGCAGTGGGACAGGGGAGGTTCAGCCCCAGCATTTT | CASSGTGEVQPQHF
. | . | TRBJ1-2 | TRBV10-3 | TGTGCCATCACTACGTCACAGTATGGCTACACCTTC | CAITTSQYGYTF
TRBD2 | . | TRBJ2-3 | TRBV24-1 | TGTGCCACAAGTGAGGTGGCGGGAGGGACCGCAGTCACAGATACGCAGTATTTT | CATSEVAGGTAVTDTQYF
TRBD1 | . | TRBJ1-5 | TRBV2 | TGTGCCAGCAGTACAGGGGGTGGCAATCAGCCCCAGCATTTT | CASSTGGGNQPQHF
. | . | TRBJ2-7 | TRBV10-3 | TGTGCCATCAGTGGGAGCTCCTACGAGCAGTACTTC | CAISGSSYEQYF